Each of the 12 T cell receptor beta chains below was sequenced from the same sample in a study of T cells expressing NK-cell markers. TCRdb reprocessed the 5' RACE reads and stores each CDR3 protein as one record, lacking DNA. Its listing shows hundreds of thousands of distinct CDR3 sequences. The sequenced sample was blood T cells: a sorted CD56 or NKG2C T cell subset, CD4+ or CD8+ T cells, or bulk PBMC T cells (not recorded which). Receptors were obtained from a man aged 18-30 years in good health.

CDR3 protein: CASSGRISETQYF. The chain is built from TRBV25-1 and TRBJ2-5; with no DNA, the TCRdb D assignment of TRBD2 cannot be verified. CDR1 and CDR2 (germline): MGHDK, SYGVNS. This CDR3 comprises 13 residues. Full variable domain (outside the CDR3, taken from reference TRBV25-1 and TRBJ2-5): EADIYQTPRYLVIGTGKKITLECSQTMGHDKMYWYQQDPGMELHLIHYSYGVNSTEKGDLSSESTVSRIRTEHFPLTLESARPSHTSQYLCASSGRISETQYFGPGTRLLVL.

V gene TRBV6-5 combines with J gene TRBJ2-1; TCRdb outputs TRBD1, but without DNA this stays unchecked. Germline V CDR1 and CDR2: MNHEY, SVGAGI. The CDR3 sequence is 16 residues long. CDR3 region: CASSYSTGQGNYEQFF.

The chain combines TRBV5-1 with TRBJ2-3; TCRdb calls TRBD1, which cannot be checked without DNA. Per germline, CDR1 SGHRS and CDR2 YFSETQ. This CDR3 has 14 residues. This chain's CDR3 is CASSLDRVPDTQYF.

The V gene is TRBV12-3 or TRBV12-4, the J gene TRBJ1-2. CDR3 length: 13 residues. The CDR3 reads CASRLTIRGGYTF.

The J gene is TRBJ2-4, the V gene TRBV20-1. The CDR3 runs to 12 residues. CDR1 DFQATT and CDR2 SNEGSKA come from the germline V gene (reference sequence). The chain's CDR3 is CSVLGHQNIQYF.

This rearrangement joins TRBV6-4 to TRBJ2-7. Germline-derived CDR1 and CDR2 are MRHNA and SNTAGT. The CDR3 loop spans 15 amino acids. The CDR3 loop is CASRQDALSSYEQYF.

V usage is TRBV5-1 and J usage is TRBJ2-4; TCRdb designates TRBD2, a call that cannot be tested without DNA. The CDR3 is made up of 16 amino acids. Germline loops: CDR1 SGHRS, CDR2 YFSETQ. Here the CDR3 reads CASSLKLAGVKNIQYF.

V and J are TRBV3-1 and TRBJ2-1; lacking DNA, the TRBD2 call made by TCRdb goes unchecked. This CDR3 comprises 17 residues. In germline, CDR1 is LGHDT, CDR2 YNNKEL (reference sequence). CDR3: CASSPRGGSGFYNEQFF.

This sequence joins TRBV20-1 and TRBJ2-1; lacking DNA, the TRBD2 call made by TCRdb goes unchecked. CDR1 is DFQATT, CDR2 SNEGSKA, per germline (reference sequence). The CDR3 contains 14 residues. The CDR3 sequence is CSARLLAGGLEQFF.

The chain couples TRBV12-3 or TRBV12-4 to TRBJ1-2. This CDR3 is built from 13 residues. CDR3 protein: CASSLASVYGYTF.

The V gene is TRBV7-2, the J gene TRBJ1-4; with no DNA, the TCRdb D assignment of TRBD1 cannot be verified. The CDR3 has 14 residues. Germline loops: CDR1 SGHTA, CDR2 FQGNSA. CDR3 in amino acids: CASSFSTENEKLFF.

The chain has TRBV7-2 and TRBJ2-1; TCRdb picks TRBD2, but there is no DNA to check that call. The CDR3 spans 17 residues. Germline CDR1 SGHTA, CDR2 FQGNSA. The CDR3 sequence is CASSSGAGFGSYNEQFF. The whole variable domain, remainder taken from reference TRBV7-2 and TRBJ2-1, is GAGVSQSPSNKVTEKGKDVELRCDPISGHTALYWYRQSLGQGLEFLIYFQGNSAPDKSGLPSDRFSAERTGGSVSTLTIQRTQQEDSAVYLCASSSGAGFGSYNEQFFGPGTRLTVL.